This TCR beta chain derives from a study of regulatory T cells in long-lasting Graves disease. Time point given: newly diagnosed GD, antithyroid drugs for less than 3 months. There was RNA extracted from PBMCs, and the TCR library was made from it. The ends lost 6 bases at V and 1 base at J; junction bases unmatched: 8. Germline assignment: CDR1 SGHRS and CDR2 YFSETQ. The CDR3 runs 15 residues. This clonotype was seen only a few times. Through Arm-PCR of CDR3 regions and iRepertoire HTBI primers, TCR beta libraries were built. TCRdb recomputed calls from the multiplex PCR reads with MiXCR, one row per CDR3 protein. Found here are some 460,000 distinct CDR3 sequences, under 20% of them singletons; the top ten hold more than 9%. The same data also went into a second study, on T cells in Graves' hyperthyroidism and ophthalmopathy. Per that study: The study used the HTBI primer set for a first-round RT-PCR of the TCR CDR3.

The receptor comes from a man in his forties with Graves disease. This specimen was peripheral blood mononuclear cells (PBMCs), taken at new diagnosis, from a patient treated with antithyroid drugs. The V and J genes are TRBV5-1 and TRBJ2-5, with 8 nucleotides matching TRBD2. The CDR3 sequence: CASTGGGRSQETQYF. Here the CDR3 DNA reads TGCGCCAGCACCGGGGGGGGGCGGTCCCAAGAGACCCAGTACTTC.